These 32 T cell receptor beta chains were sequenced from one sample in a study of radiation and T cells in renal cell carcinoma. Time point: blood 4 weeks post-SBRT, at nephrectomy. Treatment reported: 15 Gy SBRT to primary tumor, nephrectomy 4 weeks later. Assay: immunoSEQ multiplex PCR; the TCRdb copy retains only in-frame clones and omits some. Of about 170,000 clones in the sample, around 89% were seen once. Sequenced material: blood, taken from a patient whose treatment included radiotherapy and nephrectomy. The source of these receptors is a woman between 45 and 65 years old with renal cell carcinoma.

This chain connects TRBV6-1 to TRBJ2-5, with a possible D match to TRBD1 (5 bases). Looked up from germline, CDR1 is MNHNS and CDR2 is SASEGT. Trimming took off 6 bases at V and 5 bases at J, with 19 bases between the two ends. CDR3 size: 15 residues. For the CDR3, the DNA is TGTGCCAGCAGGGGGTTACCAGGGAATTGGGAGACCCAGTACTTC. The encoded protein is CASRGLPGNWETQYF.

V and J are TRBV5-6 and TRBJ2-5; 7 positions agree with TRBD2. Germline V gene data show CDR1 as SGHDT and CDR2 as YYEEEE. The CDR3 has 14 residues. J lost 1 base, V lost 4 bases, and 4 bases had no gene match. The CDR3 is CASSRLAVQETQYF. The CDR3, as DNA: TGTGCCAGCAGCCGTCTAGCGGTCCAAGAGACCCAGTACTTC.

V is TRBV4-3 and J is TRBJ1-2; TRBD1 aligns across 8 bases. Trimming cost V 2 bases and J 8 bases; bases outside gene matches: 19. This CDR3 has 18 amino acids. Germline V CDR1 and CDR2: LGHNA, YSLEER. The CDR3 here is CASSQSFAVEDRDGGYTF. The CDR3 nucleotides are TGCGCCAGCAGCCAAAGTTTTGCAGTAGAGGACAGGGACGGAGGCTACACCTTC.

This clone was counted once. The chain has TRBV5-1 and TRBJ2-7; D is ambiguous. The length of the CDR3 is 12 residues. The germline CDR1 and CDR2 sequences are SGHRS and YFSETQ. V was trimmed by 4 bases and J by 2 bases, leaving 7 bases between them. CDR3 protein: CASSPDTYEQYF. DNA for the CDR3: TGCGCCAGCAGCCCCGACACCTACGAGCAGTACTTC. Full variable domain (missing parts from reference TRBV5-1 and TRBJ2-7): KAGVTQTPRYLIKTRGQQVTLSCSPISGHRSVSWYQQTPGQGLQFLFEYFSETQRNKGNFPGRFSGRQFSNSRSEMNVSTLELGDSALYLCASSPDTYEQYFGPGTRLTVT.

This chain uses TRBV5-1 with TRBJ1-6; D might be TRBD1 (5 bases). CDR3 length: 17 amino acids. Trimming took 1 base from V and 7 from J, leaving 18 bases between them. Germline assignment: CDR1 SGHRS and CDR2 YFSETQ. CDR3 DNA sequence: TGCGCCAGCAGCTTGTTGCCCGGCGACAGCCTAAATTCACCCCTCCACTTT. It specifies CASSLLPGDSLNSPLHF.

This chain connects TRBV25-1 to TRBJ1-3; 7 nucleotides match TRBD1. V lost 3 bases, J lost 0 bases, and 2 bases stayed unmatched. This CDR3 is built from 15 residues. The V gene's germline CDR1 is MGHDK and CDR2 SYGVNS. The DNA for the CDR3 is TGTGCCAGCAGTGAGGCAGGGGGCTCTGGAAACACCATATATTTT. It is translated as CASSEAGGSGNTIYF.

The V gene is TRBV5-1, the J gene TRBJ2-2; a possible D gene is TRBD1 (5 bases). This CDR3 comprises 15 residues. CDR1 and CDR2 (germline): SGHRS, YFSETQ. V lost 3 bases, J lost 6 bases, and 15 bases lay in between. The CDR3 nucleotides read TGCGCCAGCAGCTCCCAGGGCCCTCCCGCCGGGGAGCTGTTTTTT. Protein sequence: CASSSQGPPAGELFF.

The chain joins TRBV7-9 to TRBJ2-7; D unclear. V was shortened by 5 bases and J by 4 bases, with 9 bases between the two germline ends. The germline gives CDR1 SEHNR, CDR2 FQNEAQ (reference sequence). This CDR3 is built from 12 residues. CDR3 coding DNA: TGTGCCAGCAGCCGCAACCTATACGAGCAGTACTTC. Amino acid sequence: CASSRNLYEQYF. The complete variable domain, with remaining parts taken from reference TRBV7-9 and TRBJ2-7, reads DTGVSQNPRHKITKRGQNVTFRCDPISEHNRLYWYRQTLGQGPEFLTYFQNEAQLEKSRLLSDRFSAERPKGSFSTLEIQRTEQGDSAMYLCASSRNLYEQYFGPGTRLTVT.

V gene TRBV4-3 combines with J gene TRBJ1-5; no reliable D call. The CDR3 is 15 amino acids. CDR1 is LGHNA, CDR2 YSLEER, per germline. Trimming left V 0 bases short and J 2 bases short, with 8 bases between. The CDR3 loop reads CASSQEVGGNQPQHF. In nucleotides, the CDR3 is TGCGCCAGCAGCCAAGAAGTTGGGGGCAATCAGCCCCAGCATTTT.

This chain connects TRBV14 to TRBJ2-5; D is unresolved. Trimming removed 4 bases from V and 4 bases from J, with 13 bases in between. Germline V CDR1 and CDR2: SGHDN, FVKESK. The CDR3 contains 14 residues. The CDR3 DNA is TGTGCCAGCAGCCGAGCAGTAAGTCGAGAGACCCAGTACTTC. It encodes CASSRAVSRETQYF.

On this clone itself: Within the sample, other DNA sequences also encode this same CDR3. This sequence joins TRBV5-1 and TRBJ2-5; D is unresolved. From germline, CDR1 is SGHRS and CDR2 YFSETQ. V was clipped by 3 bases and J by 2 bases, with 2 bases between them. This CDR3 comprises 11 residues. The CDR3 DNA is TGCGCCAGCAGCTCGCAAGAGACCCAGTACTTC. Translating gives CASSSQETQYF.

The chain has TRBV18 and TRBJ2-2, with TRBD1 matching over 9 bases. Germline CDR1 reads KGHSH; CDR2 reads LQKENI. The CDR3 runs to 16 residues. V lost 6 bases and J lost 0; bases outside the gene matches: 5. DNA of the CDR3: TGTGCCAGCTCCGTACAGGGGGCGACGAACACCGGGGAGCTGTTTTTT. Translated, it gives CASSVQGATNTGELFF. Drawing the rest from reference TRBV18 and TRBJ2-2, the complete variable domain is NAGVMQNPRHLVRRRGQEARLRCSPMKGHSHVYWYRQLPEEGLKFMVYLQKENIIDESGMPKERFSAEFPKEGPSILRIQQVVRGDSAAYFCASSVQGATNTGELFFGEGSRLTVL.

This clone occurred once. The chain recombines TRBV6-5 with TRBJ2-7, with D perhaps TRBD1 (6 bases). Germline loops: CDR1 MNHEY, CDR2 SVGAGI. V lost 9 bases to trimming and J lost 3 bases, with 21 bases between them. The CDR3 sequence is 15 residues long. DNA of the CDR3: TGTGCCAGTCAACTGATCGGGACACGGAACTACGAGCAGTACTTC. Its protein is CASQLIGTRNYEQYF.

V and J are TRBV9 and TRBJ1-1; D is unresolved. The CDR3 has 15 amino acids. Trimming left V 0 bases short and J 8 bases short, with 17 bases between. The germline V gene has CDR1 SGDLS and CDR2 YYNGEE. The CDR3 nucleotides read TGTGCCAGCAGCGTAGGAGAGGTTATCGGTCCCGAAGCTTTCTTT. Translating gives CASSVGEVIGPEAFF.

The chain is built from TRBV14 and TRBJ1-2; possible D gene TRBD1, 5 bases. CDR1 is SGHDN and CDR2 is FVKESK in the germline V gene. The CDR3 is made up of 13 amino acids. V was trimmed by 3 bases and J by 7 bases, leaving 12 bases between them. This chain's CDR3 is CASSHNQGLGYTF. The CDR3, as DNA: TGTGCCAGCAGCCATAATCAGGGTCTTGGCTACACCTTC.

V and J are TRBV11-3 and TRBJ2-3, with D uncertain. Germline-derived CDR1 and CDR2 are SGHNT and YENEEA. The CDR3 is 14 amino acids. The V and J ends lost 3 bases and 0 bases respectively, with 7 bases between them. The CDR3: CASSLVASTDTQYF. The CDR3 DNA reads TGTGCCAGCAGCTTGGTAGCAAGCACAGATACGCAGTATTTT.

This clone was seen a single time. The chain has TRBV7-2 and TRBJ1-4; the match to TRBD1 covers 8 bases. There are 15 residues in the CDR3. In germline, CDR1 is SGHTA, CDR2 FQGNSA. The V and J ends lost 1 base and 3 bases, in that order; junction bases with no gene match: 1. The CDR3 loop is CASSLGGQANEKLFF. The CDR3 bases are TGTGCCAGCAGCTTAGGGGGACAGGCTAATGAAAAACTGTTTTTT.

V usage is TRBV19 and J usage is TRBJ2-1, with D uncertain. Germline V gene sequence: CDR1 LNHDA, CDR2 SQIVND (reference sequence). The ends were cut back, 7 bases at V and 4 bases at J, with 14 bases in the middle. The CDR3 length is 14 residues. The CDR3 region is CASKTGRFYNEQFF. CDR3 nucleotide sequence: TGTGCCAGTAAGACCGGCAGATTTTACAATGAGCAGTTCTTC.

The genes are TRBV7-2 and TRBJ2-3; the D is unclear. Per germline, CDR1 SGHTA and CDR2 FQGNSA. With 3 bases removed from V and 2 bases from J, the gap between germline ends came to 3 bases. The length of the CDR3 is 12 residues. CDR3 loop: CASSLDTDTQYF. The CDR3 bases are TGTGCCAGCAGCTTGGACACAGATACGCAGTATTTT.

This chain uses TRBV29-1 with TRBJ2-5, with 8 bases aligning to TRBD1. This CDR3 spans 11 amino acids. Trimming at V came to 6 bases and at J to 5 bases, leaving 2 bases not matched to a gene. Germline V CDR1 and CDR2: SQVTM, ANQGSEA. CDR3: CSVYRGETQYF. DNA for the CDR3: TGCAGCGTGTACAGGGGGGAGACCCAGTACTTC.

V gene TRBV14 combines with J gene TRBJ1-2; a possible D gene is TRBD1 (5 bases). The germline V and J ends were trimmed by 0 bases and 4 bases, with 21 bases remaining between them. This CDR3 comprises 18 residues. The germline V gene has CDR1 SGHDN and CDR2 FVKESK. The CDR3 reads CASSQDLGQGSSLYGYTF. CDR3 in DNA: TGTGCCAGCAGCCAAGATCTCGGTCAGGGTAGCTCTCTCTATGGCTACACCTTC.

This clone has only a few counts. This chain links TRBV5-1 with TRBJ2-2; no clear D gene. This CDR3 comprises 15 residues. Germline CDR1 is SGHRS and CDR2 is YFSETQ. Trimming shortened V by 4 bases and J by 7 bases, and 17 bases separated the two germline ends. The CDR3 loop reads CASSLIPVDGGELFF. The CDR3 DNA sequence: TGCGCCAGCAGCCTGATCCCGGTCGACGGCGGGGAGCTGTTTTTT.

This chain connects TRBV5-4 to TRBJ2-7; no firm D call. V shed 0 bases and J shed 5 bases, with 9 bases lying between them. This CDR3 is built from 13 residues. Germline lookup yields CDR1 SGHNT and CDR2 YYREEE (reference sequence). In DNA form, the CDR3 reads TGTGCCAGCAGCTTGGTGAGCAGCCACGAGCAGTACTTC. Translated, it gives CASSLVSSHEQYF.

As DNA, the CDR3 is TGTGCCAGCAGCGTAGTGGCGGGGGGGAGAGATACGCAGTATTTT. Translating it yields CASSVVAGGRDTQYF. V gene TRBV9 combines with J gene TRBJ2-3; 9 nucleotides align to TRBD2. Trimming cost V 0 bases and J 5 bases; bases outside gene matches: 4. The CDR3 loop spans 15 amino acids. CDR1 and CDR2 from the germline V gene are SGDLS and YYNGEE.

CDR3 protein: CASSYSRERSGNTIYF. The DNA for the CDR3 is TGTGCCAGCAGTTACTCCAGGGAACGCTCTGGAAACACCATATATTTT. The chain couples TRBV6-5 to TRBJ1-3; tentatively, D is TRBD1 (5 bases). Germline-derived CDR1 and CDR2 are MNHEY and SVGAGI. V gave up 0 bases and J gave up 0 bases, with 9 bases separating them. The CDR3 has 16 amino acids.

This clone was found once. The chain couples TRBV5-8 to TRBJ2-1; possibly TRBD1 for D (6 bases). This CDR3 is 16 amino acids long. Germline CDR1 reads SGHTS; CDR2 reads YDEGEE. Trimming removed 0 bases at V and 0 bases at J, with 10 bases between. The CDR3: CASSLGTVSSYNEQFF. The DNA for the CDR3 is TGTGCCAGCAGCTTGGGGACAGTAAGCTCCTACAATGAGCAGTTCTTC.

The chain employs TRBV7-9 and TRBJ1-1, with D maybe TRBD1 (6 bases). The CDR3 runs 16 residues. V was cut by 4 bases and J by 6 bases, with 21 bases left in between. From germline, CDR1 is SEHNR and CDR2 FQNEAQ (reference sequence). CDR3 loop: CASSSATHPRGPEAFF. The CDR3 nucleotides are TGTGCCAGCAGCTCGGCAACCCACCCCAGGGGCCCTGAAGCTTTCTTT.

This chain uses TRBV19 with TRBJ1-5, with D possibly being TRBD1 (5 bases). Germline loops: CDR1 LNHDA, CDR2 SQIVND (reference sequence). The CDR3 is 12 amino acids. V shed 8 bases and J shed 2 bases, with 7 bases lying between them. The CDR3 sequence is CASAGRNQPQHF. In nucleotides, the CDR3 is TGTGCCAGTGCGGGGCGCAATCAGCCCCAGCATTTT.

Comments on this clone: One end of the junction is discordant with germline, which a read error may explain. V usage is TRBV7-2 and J usage is TRBJ2-1; the D gene is possibly TRBD2 (6 bases). This CDR3 comprises 13 residues. Germline V gene sequence: CDR1 SGHTA, CDR2 FQGNSA. DNA of the CDR3: TGTGCCAGCAACCACGGGGGATACAGTGAGCAGTTCTTC. Its translation is CASNHGGYSEQFF.

The CDR3 sequence is CATLRQGGTEAFF. In DNA form, the CDR3 reads TGTGCCACCCTCCGGCAGGGGGGCACTGAAGCTTTCTTT. The J gene is TRBJ1-1, the V gene TRBV6-1; 7 bases fit TRBD1. The germline V gene has CDR1 MNHNS and CDR2 SASEGT. The CDR3 extends over 13 amino acids. V dropped 10 bases and J dropped 4; count of bases not matched to a gene: 9.

The CDR3 sequence is CAWSVIGGDQPQHF. In DNA, the CDR3 is TGTGCCTGGAGTGTAATCGGGGGAGATCAGCCCCAGCATTTT. The chain has TRBV30 and TRBJ1-5; D might be TRBD1 (5 bases). The CDR3 contains 14 residues. V lost 0 bases and J 5 bases, leaving 11 bases between the germline ends. CDR1 and CDR2 from the germline V gene are GTSNPN and SVGIG (reference sequence).

V and J are TRBV6-1 and TRBJ1-4; possible D gene TRBD1, 6 bases. Germline V gives CDR1 MNHNS, CDR2 SASEGT. CDR3 size: 14 residues. The V gene lost 7 bases and the J gene lost 3 bases, with 12 bases spanning the gap. CDR3 in amino acids: CASNPGHPNEKLFF. The CDR3 nucleotides are TGTGCCAGCAACCCGGGACACCCTAATGAAAAACTGTTTTTT.